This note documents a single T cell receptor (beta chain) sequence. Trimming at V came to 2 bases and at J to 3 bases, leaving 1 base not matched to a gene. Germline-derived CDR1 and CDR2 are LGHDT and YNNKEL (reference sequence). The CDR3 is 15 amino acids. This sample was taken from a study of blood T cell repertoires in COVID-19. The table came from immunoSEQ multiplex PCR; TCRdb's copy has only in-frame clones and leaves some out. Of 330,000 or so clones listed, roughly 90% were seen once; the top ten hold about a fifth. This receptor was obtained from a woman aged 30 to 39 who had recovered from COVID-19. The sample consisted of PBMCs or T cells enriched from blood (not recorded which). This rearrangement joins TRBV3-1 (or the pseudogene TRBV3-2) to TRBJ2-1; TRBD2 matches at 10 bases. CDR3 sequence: CASSQIAGGYNEQFF. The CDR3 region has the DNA TGTGCCAGCAGCCAAATAGCGGGGGGCTACAATGAGCAGTTCTTC.